The rows below give T cell receptor beta chains drawn from one sample of a study of blood T cell repertoires in COVID-19. Assay used: immunoSEQ multiplex PCR; TCRdb lists only in-frame clones, some missing. This sample carries roughly 53,000 clones, about 89% of them seen once, and the ten largest clones take roughly 1.6%. Material: peripheral blood. The receptors stem from a man between 60 and 75 years old with acute or convalescent COVID-19. Each CDR3 is given with its conserved first and last residue. The D gene is left open where the match is weak. A row's size may be missing; if present it is once, few, many or a size class.

j_gene,abundance,d_gene,v_gene,CDR3aa,CDR3nt
TRBJ2-1,.,.,TRBV29-1,CSVVGVNEQFF,TGCAGCGTTGTAGGGGTCAATGAGCAGTTCTTC
TRBJ1-1,.,TRBD1,TRBV7-3,CASSVGQGALAEAFF,TGTGCCAGCAGCGTGGGACAGGGGGCGTTGGCCGAAGCTTTCTTT
TRBJ2-1,once,.,TRBV7-8,CASSLRTEPSYRSYNEQFF,TGTGCCAGCAGCTTACGGACAGAGCCCTCTTACCGCTCCTACAATGAGCAGTTCTTC
TRBJ2-7,once,.,TRBV14,CASSQGTGPSYEQYF,TGTGCCAGCAGCCAAGGAACAGGGCCTTCCTACGAGCAGTACTTC
TRBJ1-2,.,.,TRBV5-1,CASSPGQLITIGYTF,TGCGCCAGCAGCCCAGGACAGCTAATCACTATCGGCTACACCTTC
TRBJ1-5,.,.,TRBV30,CAWSTRGNQPQHF,TGTGCCTGGAGTACAAGGGGGAATCAGCCCCAGCATTTT
TRBJ2-3,.,TRBD1,TRBV5-1,CASSYAGTGGGDTQYF,TGCGCCAGCAGCTATGCCGGGACAGGGGGCGGAGATACGCAGTATTTT
TRBJ2-7,few,.,TRBV7-9,CASSPLSYEQYF,TGTGCCAGCAGCCCACTCTCCTACGAGCAGTACTTC
TRBJ1-2,few,.,TRBV5-1,CASSIGTGNYGYTF,TGCGCCAGCAGCATCGGAACAGGGAACTATGGCTACACCTTC
TRBJ2-7,.,TRBD2,TRBV7-8,CASSPLGGSTSYEQYF,TGTGCCAGCAGTCCCTTGGGCGGGAGTACCTCCTACGAGCAGTACTTC
TRBJ1-2,.,TRBD1,TRBV5-1,CASSRDRVDYGYTF,TGCGCCAGCAGCCGGGACAGGGTGGACTATGGCTACACCTTC
TRBJ1-5,.,TRBD1,TRBV7-2,CASSPGQDQPQHF,TGTGCCAGCAGCCCAGGACAGGATCAGCCCCAGCATTTT
TRBJ2-7,few,.,TRBV12-3/TRBV12-4,CASSLGSYEQYF,TGTGCCAGCAGCCTCGGGAGCTACGAGCAGTACTTC
TRBJ2-3,.,.,TRBV9,CASSVGVGADTQYF,TGTGCCAGCAGCGTTGGGGTCGGGGCAGATACGCAGTATTTT
TRBJ1-1,.,.,TRBV11-2,CASSLMSGSSFSMNTEAFF,TGTGCCAGCAGCTTAATGAGCGGGAGTTCCTTTTCTATGAACACTGAAGCTTTCTTT
TRBJ2-5,.,.,TRBV5-1,CASSLDPGKETQYF,TGCGCCAGCAGCTTGGATCCAGGAAAAGAGACCCAGTACTTC